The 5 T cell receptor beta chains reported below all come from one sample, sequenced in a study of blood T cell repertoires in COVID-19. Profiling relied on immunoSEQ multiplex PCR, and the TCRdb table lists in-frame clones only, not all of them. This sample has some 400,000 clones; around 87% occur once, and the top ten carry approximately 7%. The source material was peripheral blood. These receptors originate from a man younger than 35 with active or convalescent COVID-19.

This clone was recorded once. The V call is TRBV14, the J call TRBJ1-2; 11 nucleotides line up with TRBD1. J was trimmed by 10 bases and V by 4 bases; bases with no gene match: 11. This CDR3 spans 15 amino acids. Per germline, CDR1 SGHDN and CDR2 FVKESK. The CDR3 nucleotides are TGTGCCAGCAGCCTAAGGACAGGGGGCCCCTCATACTACACCTTC. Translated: CASSLRTGGPSYYTF.

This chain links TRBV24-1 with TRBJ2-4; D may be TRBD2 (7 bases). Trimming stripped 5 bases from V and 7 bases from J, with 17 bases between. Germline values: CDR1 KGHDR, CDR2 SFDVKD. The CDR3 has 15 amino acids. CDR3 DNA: TGTGCCACCAGTGCAAAGGGGGGGACCGGGAACATTCAGTACTTC. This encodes CATSAKGGTGNIQYF.

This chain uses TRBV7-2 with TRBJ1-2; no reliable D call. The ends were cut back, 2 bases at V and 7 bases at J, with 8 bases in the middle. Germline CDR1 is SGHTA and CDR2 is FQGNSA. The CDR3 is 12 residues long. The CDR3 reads CASSLSAGGYTF. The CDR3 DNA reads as TGTGCCAGCAGCTTAAGCGCGGGTGGCTACACCTTC.

The DNA of the CDR3 is TGTGCCTGGAGTATCCAGGGAAATTCACCCCTCCACTTT. Residues: CAWSIQGNSPLHF. V and J are TRBV30 and TRBJ1-6; a weak D match, TRBD1 (5 bases). V lost 2 bases, J lost 7 bases, and 9 bases lay in between. The CDR3 runs 13 residues. The germline V gene has CDR1 GTSNPN and CDR2 SVGIG (reference sequence).

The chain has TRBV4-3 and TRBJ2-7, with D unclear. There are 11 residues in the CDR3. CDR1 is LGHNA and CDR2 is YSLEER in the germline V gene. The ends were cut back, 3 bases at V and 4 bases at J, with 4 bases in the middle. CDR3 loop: CASSHPYEQYF. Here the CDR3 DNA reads TGCGCCAGCAGCCATCCGTACGAGCAGTACTTC.